This T cell receptor (beta chain) was sequenced in a study of T cells in Graves' hyperthyroidism and ophthalmopathy. Overall study results and limits: A model built on 13 V-J features separated ophthalmopathy from stable hyperthyroidism.

Pregnant or lactating patients were excluded, as were those with uncontrolled infection or other autoimmune disease. Germline values: CDR1 MRHNA, CDR2 SNTAGT. CDR3 length equals 14 residues. Between the trimmed V and J ends, which lost 4 bases and 3 bases, there was a span of 9 bases. Of note for this clonotype: Its antigen remains unidentified.

TCR beta CDR3 sequences were amplified from RNA transcripts. In the first-round RT-PCR of the TCR CDR3, the HTBI primer set was used. In TCRdb, the multiplex PCR reads were re-called with MiXCR into one record per CDR3 protein. The sample has about 570,000 distinct CDR3 sequences; 46% are singletons. Sequenced sample: peripheral blood or thyroid tissue (not recorded which). The chain carries TRBV6-4 and TRBJ2-2; no reliable D call. This sequence originates from an adult woman with Graves' disease, either hyperthyroidism or ophthalmopathy (not recorded which). CDR3 loop: CASSASTDTGELFF. The DNA for the CDR3 is TGTGCCAGCAGTGCGTCGACCGACACCGGGGAGCTGTTTTTT.